The 18 T cell receptor beta chains in this list originate from one sample, sequenced in a study of blood T cell repertoires in COVID-19. Method: immunoSEQ multiplex PCR; TCRdb's copy keeps in-frame clones and lacks some. The sample gives approximately 77,000 clones, roughly 89% of which show up once; approximately 4.2% is in the top ten. The sequenced sample consisted of peripheral blood. These receptors all stem from a man aged 50 to 60 with active COVID-19.

The genes are TRBV4-1 and TRBJ2-1, with TRBD1 as a possible D gene (8 bases). This CDR3 region has 15 residues. V lost 4 bases and J 7 bases, leaving 17 bases between the germline ends. In germline, CDR1 is MGHRA, CDR2 YSYEKL. CDR3 protein: CASSPGQGGRNEQFF. CDR3 DNA: TGCGCCAGCAGCCCCGGACAGGGAGGGAGGAATGAGCAGTTCTTC.

This clone was recorded only once. The chain employs TRBV10-3 and TRBJ2-7, with TRBD2 matching 9 bases. Germline V gene lookup returns CDR1 ENHRY and CDR2 SYGVKD. The junction had 9 bases not matched to a gene; V was cut back by 3 bases and J by 6 bases. This CDR3 has 15 residues. CDR3 in DNA: TGTGCCATCAGTGACTCGGGACTAGCTGGCACCGAGCAGTACTTC. This codes for CAISDSGLAGTEQYF.

V gene TRBV4-3 combines with J gene TRBJ2-6; perhaps TRBD2 as D (6 bases). Looked up from germline, CDR1 is LGHNA and CDR2 is YSLEER. CDR3 length: 16 residues. The V end was cut by 0 bases, the J end by 1 base, with 7 bases between. The CDR3 coding sequence is TGCGCCAGCAGCCAAGAGGCGGGATCTGGGGCCAACGTCCTGACTTTC. It specifies CASSQEAGSGANVLTF.

This chain uses TRBV5-4 with TRBJ1-1, with 8 bases identical to TRBD1. The CDR3 extends over 13 amino acids. Unmatched junction bases numbered 3, after V lost 3 bases and J lost 5 bases. Per germline, CDR1 SGHNT and CDR2 YYREEE (reference sequence). CDR3 DNA: TGTGCCAGCAGCTACACAGGGGGTACTGAAGCTTTCTTT. This sequence encodes CASSYTGGTEAFF.

V gene TRBV5-1 combines with J gene TRBJ2-5; possible D gene TRBD1, 6 bases. Germline lookup yields CDR1 SGHRS and CDR2 YFSETQ. V dropped 7 bases and J dropped 1 base, with 17 bases sitting between them. The CDR3 covers 15 residues. The CDR3 sequence: CASVLRGDFQETQYF. The CDR3 region has the DNA TGCGCCAGCGTGCTCAGGGGAGACTTCCAAGAGACCCAGTACTTC.

The rearrangement links TRBV18 to TRBJ1-6, with 7 bases identical to TRBD1. V lost 3 bases and J lost 4; bases outside the gene matches: 3. Germline CDR1 KGHSH, CDR2 LQKENI. The CDR3 is made up of 15 amino acids. DNA of the CDR3: TGTGCCAGCTCACCCCGGGACAGTTATAATTCACCCCTCCACTTT. This codes for CASSPRDSYNSPLHF.

This clone appeared a few times. The chain employs TRBV30 and TRBJ1-5; D remains unclear. This CDR3 spans 13 amino acids. Germline V gives CDR1 GTSNPN, CDR2 SVGIG (reference sequence). The V and J ends lost 2 bases and 3 bases respectively, with 8 bases between them. DNA of the CDR3: TGTGCCTGGAGTCCGGTACCCAATCAGCCCCAGCATTTT. This sequence encodes CAWSPVPNQPQHF.

The chain uses TRBV6-2 or TRBV6-3 and TRBJ1-1; 7 bases are a match to TRBD1. From germline, CDR1 is MNHEY and CDR2 SVGEGT. The ends lost 5 bases at V and 6 bases at J; junction bases unmatched: 12. The CDR3 spans 15 residues. CDR3 in DNA: TGTGCCAGCAGTGACACGGGACAGATCATCCCTGAAGCTTTCTTT. Translated, it gives CASSDTGQIIPEAFF.

The chain couples TRBV6-2 or TRBV6-3 to TRBJ1-5, with D unresolved. Germline V CDR1 and CDR2: MNHEY, SVGEGT. The CDR3 sequence is 16 residues long. V dropped 2 bases and J dropped 7 bases, with 18 bases sitting between them. The CDR3 nucleotides read TGTGCCAGCAGTTACGGGCAAGGTTCCACGGGGCAGCCCCAGCATTTT. Its translation: CASSYGQGSTGQPQHF.

This clone was detected only once. The rearrangement uses TRBV6-5 and TRBJ2-4; D might be TRBD1 (6 bases). This CDR3 is 15 amino acids long. V was pared by 6 bases and J by 0 bases, with 12 bases between. The germline V gene has CDR1 MNHEY and CDR2 SVGAGI. As DNA, the CDR3 is TGTGCCAGCAGGCAGGGGTCCGTAGCCAAAAACATTCAGTACTTC. Its translation: CASRQGSVAKNIQYF.

J is TRBJ2-2 and V is TRBV28; 8 nucleotides line up with TRBD1. The V gene's germline CDR1 is MDHEN and CDR2 SYDVKM. This CDR3 spans 16 amino acids. Losses at the gene ends were 3 bases for V and 4 bases for J; bases not matched to a gene: 7. DNA of the CDR3: TGTGCCAGCAGTTTGCACCTGGACAGGGCCACCGGGGAGCTGTTTTTT. It yields the protein CASSLHLDRATGELFF.

This chain connects TRBV2 to TRBJ2-5; 8 nucleotides align to TRBD1. CDR1 is SNHLY and CDR2 is FYNNEI in the germline V gene. This CDR3 region has 13 residues. V was pared by 6 bases and J by 4 bases, with 4 bases of the junction left unmatched. The CDR3 nucleotides read TGTGCCAGCAGGTTAGACAGGGGAGAGACCCAGTACTTC. It specifies CASRLDRGETQYF.

V and J are TRBV12-3 or TRBV12-4 and TRBJ1-3; possibly TRBD1 for D (6 bases). Trimming removed 6 bases at V and 4 bases at J, with 10 bases between. The CDR3 has 13 residues. This chain's CDR3 is CASRQGAGNTIYF. CDR3 bases: TGTGCCAGCAGACAGGGAGCAGGAAACACCATATATTTT.

This chain connects TRBV10-3 to TRBJ2-5; D remains unclear. Trimming stripped 3 bases from V and 5 bases from J, with 10 bases between. CDR3 size: 13 residues. CDR1 and CDR2 from the germline V gene are ENHRY and SYGVKD. Written as DNA, the CDR3 is TGTGCCATCAGTGAATACCCCAGGGAGACCCAGTACTTC. Translating gives CAISEYPRETQYF.

For the CDR3, the DNA is TGTGCCAGTACGGGAGGAACAGGGAAACTCTCTGGAAACACCATATATTTT. Translated: CASTGGTGKLSGNTIYF. The rearrangement uses TRBV19 and TRBJ1-3, with D perhaps matching TRBD1 (6 bases). Germline V gene sequence: CDR1 LNHDA, CDR2 SQIVND (reference sequence). The CDR3 covers 17 residues. The V gene lost 7 bases and the J gene lost 0 bases, with 19 bases spanning the gap.

This chain links TRBV6-4 with TRBJ2-7; 7 nucleotides line up with TRBD1. CDR1 and CDR2 (germline): MRHNA, SNTAGT. The CDR3 has 15 residues. J gave up 5 bases and V 6 bases, and 13 bases lay outside the gene matches. The CDR3: CASSAYATGDHEQYF. The CDR3 DNA is TGTGCCAGCAGCGCCTACGCCACAGGGGACCACGAGCAGTACTTC.

The chain recombines TRBV9 with TRBJ2-3; 7 nucleotides agree with TRBD2. With V trimmed by 4 bases and J by 2 bases, 10 bases remained unmatched. CDR1 SGDLS and CDR2 YYNGEE come from the germline V gene. CDR3 length equals 16 residues. The CDR3 region is CASSPWVGGNTDTQYF. DNA of the CDR3: TGTGCCAGCAGCCCCTGGGTGGGGGGGAACACAGATACGCAGTATTTT.

This chain joins TRBV5-4 and TRBJ2-1; 8 bases align to TRBD1. The V gene's germline CDR1 is SGHNT and CDR2 YYREEE (reference sequence). The V and J ends lost 4 bases and 1 base, in that order; junction bases with no gene match: 4. CDR3 length equals 15 residues. CDR3 nucleotides: TGTGCCAGCAGCCGGACAGGGACTTCCTACAATGAGCAGTTCTTC. Translation: CASSRTGTSYNEQFF. Complete variable domain (other parts from reference TRBV5-4 and TRBJ2-1): ETGVTQSPTHLIKTRGQQVTLRCSSQSGHNTVSWYQQALGQGPQFIFQYYREEENGRGNFPPRFSGLQFPNYSSELNVNALELDDSALYLCASSRTGTSYNEQFFGPGTRLTVL.